Each of the 4 T cell receptor beta chains below was sequenced from the same sample in a study of cytomegalovirus exposure and HLA in healthy donors. The PCR contained 60 Vbeta and 13 Jbeta primers. Repertoires were generated with immunoSEQ multiplex PCR, while TCRdb's copy carries only in-frame clones and drops some. This table has fewer than 250,000 clones, about 77% appearing once. Sequencing was performed on PBMCs. The receptors derive from a woman aged 25 to 39 in good health and CMV-seropositive.

The DNA of the CDR3 is TGTGCCAGCAGCATCGGGGGAGGTTCACCCCTCCACTTT. Translated: CASSIGGGSPLHF. The chain carries TRBV7-8 and TRBJ1-6, with a tentative D call TRBD1 (5 bases). CDR1 is SGHVS, CDR2 FQNEAQ, per germline. Trimming removed 5 bases at V and 9 bases at J, with 11 bases between. This CDR3 is built from 13 residues.

The genes are TRBV10-3 and TRBJ2-7, with a tentative D call TRBD1 (6 bases). Germline V gene sequence: CDR1 ENHRY, CDR2 SYGVKD. The V and J ends lost 4 bases and 3 bases respectively, with 10 bases between them. This CDR3 has 13 amino acids. As DNA, the CDR3 is TGTGCCATCAGTGCGGAACAGGGCTACGAGCAGTACTTC. Protein: CAISAEQGYEQYF.

The genes are TRBV28 and TRBJ1-5; D gene uncertain. V was trimmed by 6 bases and J by 6 bases, leaving 12 bases between them. Germline CDR1 MDHEN, CDR2 SYDVKM. This CDR3 has 13 residues. The CDR3 nucleotides read TGTGCCAGCAGATCCGGAGGCACTCAGCCCCAGCATTTT. It specifies CASRSGGTQPQHF.

This chain's CDR3 is CASSQDNYNRGAGNTIYF. For the CDR3, the DNA is TGTGCCAGCAGCCAAGATAATTATAACAGGGGAGCTGGAAACACCATATATTTT. V usage is TRBV4-2 and J usage is TRBJ1-3, with 7 nucleotides matching TRBD1. Per germline, CDR1 LGHNA and CDR2 YNFKEQ. The CDR3 totals 18 residues. The V gene end was trimmed by 0 bases and the J gene end by 2 bases; junction bases not matched to a gene: 10.